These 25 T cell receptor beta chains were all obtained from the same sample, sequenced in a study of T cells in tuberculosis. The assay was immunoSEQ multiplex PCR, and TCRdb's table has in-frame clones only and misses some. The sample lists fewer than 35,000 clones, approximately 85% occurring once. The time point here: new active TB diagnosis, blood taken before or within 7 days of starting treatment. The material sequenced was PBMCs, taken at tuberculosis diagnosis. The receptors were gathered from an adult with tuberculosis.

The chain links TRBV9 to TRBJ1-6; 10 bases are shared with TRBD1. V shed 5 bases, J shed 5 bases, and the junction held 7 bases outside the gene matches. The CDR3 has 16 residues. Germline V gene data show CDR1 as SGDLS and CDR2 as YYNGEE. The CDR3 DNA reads TGTGCCAGCAGGACCGGGACAGGGGCCGATAATTCACCCCTCCACTTT. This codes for CASRTGTGADNSPLHF.

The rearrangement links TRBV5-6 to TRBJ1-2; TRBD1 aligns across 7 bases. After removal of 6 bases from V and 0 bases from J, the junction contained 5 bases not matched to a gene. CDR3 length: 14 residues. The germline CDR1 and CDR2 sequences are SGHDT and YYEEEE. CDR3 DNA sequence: TGTGCCAGCACCCGACAGGGTCCTAACTATGGCTACACCTTC. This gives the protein CASTRQGPNYGYTF.

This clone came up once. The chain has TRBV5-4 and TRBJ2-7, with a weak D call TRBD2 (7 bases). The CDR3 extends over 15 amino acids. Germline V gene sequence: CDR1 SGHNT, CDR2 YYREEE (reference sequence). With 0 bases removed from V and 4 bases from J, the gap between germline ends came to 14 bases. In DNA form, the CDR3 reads TGTGCCAGCAGCTTGGAGCGGGGCCAGGGGTACGAGCAGTACTTC. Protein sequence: CASSLERGQGYEQYF. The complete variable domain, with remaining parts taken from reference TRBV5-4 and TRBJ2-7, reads ETGVTQSPTHLIKTRGQQVTLRCSSQSGHNTVSWYQQALGQGPQFIFQYYREEENGRGNFPPRFSGLQFPNYSSELNVNALELDDSALYLCASSLERGQGYEQYFGPGTRLTVT.

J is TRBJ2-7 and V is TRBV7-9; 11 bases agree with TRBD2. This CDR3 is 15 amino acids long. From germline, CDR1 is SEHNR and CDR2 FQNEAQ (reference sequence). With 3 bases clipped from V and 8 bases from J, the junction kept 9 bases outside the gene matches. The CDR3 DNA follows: TGTGCCAGCAGCTTGATAGGAGTAGCGGGAGGGCAGCAGTACTTC. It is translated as CASSLIGVAGGQQYF.

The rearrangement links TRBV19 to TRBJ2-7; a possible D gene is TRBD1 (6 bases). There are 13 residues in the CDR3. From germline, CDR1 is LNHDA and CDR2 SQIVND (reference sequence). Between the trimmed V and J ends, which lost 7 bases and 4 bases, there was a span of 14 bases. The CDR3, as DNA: TGTGCCAGTACCCTTGCCCAGGGGTACGAGCAGTACTTC. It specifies CASTLAQGYEQYF.

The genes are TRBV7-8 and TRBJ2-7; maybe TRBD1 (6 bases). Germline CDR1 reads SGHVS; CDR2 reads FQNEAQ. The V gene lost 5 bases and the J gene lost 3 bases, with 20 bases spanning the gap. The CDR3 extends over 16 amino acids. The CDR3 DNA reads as TGTGCCAGCAGCACAGGGTCCCGGGACGGCCACTACGAGCAGTACTTC. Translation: CASSTGSRDGHYEQYF.

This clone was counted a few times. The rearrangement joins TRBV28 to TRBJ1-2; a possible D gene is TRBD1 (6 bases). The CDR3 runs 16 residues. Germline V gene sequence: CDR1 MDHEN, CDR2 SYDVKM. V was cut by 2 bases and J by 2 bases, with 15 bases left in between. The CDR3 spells CASSLGGSRWNYGYTF. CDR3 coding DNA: TGTGCCAGCAGTTTAGGGGGCAGTAGATGGAACTATGGCTACACCTTC.

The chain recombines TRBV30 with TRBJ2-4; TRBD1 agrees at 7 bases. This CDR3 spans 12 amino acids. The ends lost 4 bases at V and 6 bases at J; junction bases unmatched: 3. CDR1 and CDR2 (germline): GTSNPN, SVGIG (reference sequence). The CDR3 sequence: CAWTTGTNIQYF. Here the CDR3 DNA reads TGTGCCTGGACGACAGGGACAAACATTCAGTACTTC. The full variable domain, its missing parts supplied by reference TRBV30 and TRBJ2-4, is SQTIHQWPATLVQPVGSPLSLECTVEGTSNPNLYWYRQAAGRGLQLLFYSVGIGQISSEVPQNLSASRPQDRQFILSSKKLLLSDSGFYLCAWTTGTNIQYFGAGTRLSVL.

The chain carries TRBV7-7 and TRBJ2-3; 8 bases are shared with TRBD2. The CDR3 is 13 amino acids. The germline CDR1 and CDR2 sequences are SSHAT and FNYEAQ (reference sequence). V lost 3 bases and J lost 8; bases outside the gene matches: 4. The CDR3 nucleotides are TGTGCCAGCAGCTTTACGGGGGGGCGTACGCAGTATTTT. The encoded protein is CASSFTGGRTQYF.

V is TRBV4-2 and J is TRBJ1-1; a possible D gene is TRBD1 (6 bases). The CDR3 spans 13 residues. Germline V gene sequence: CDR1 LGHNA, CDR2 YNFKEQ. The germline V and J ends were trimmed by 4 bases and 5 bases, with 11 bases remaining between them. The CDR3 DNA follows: TGTGCCAGCAGCCTGGACAGACCAACTGAAGCTTTCTTT. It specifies CASSLDRPTEAFF.

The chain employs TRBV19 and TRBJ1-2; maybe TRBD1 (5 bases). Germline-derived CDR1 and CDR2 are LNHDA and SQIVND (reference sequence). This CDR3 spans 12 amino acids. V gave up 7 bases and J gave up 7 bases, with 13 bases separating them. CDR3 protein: CASTPQGFGYTF. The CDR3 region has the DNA TGTGCCAGTACCCCTCAGGGTTTTGGCTACACCTTC.

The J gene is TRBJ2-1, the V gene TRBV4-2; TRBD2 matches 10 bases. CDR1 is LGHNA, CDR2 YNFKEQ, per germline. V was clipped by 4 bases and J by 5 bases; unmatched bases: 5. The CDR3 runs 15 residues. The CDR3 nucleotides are TGTGCCAGCAGCCCAGCGGGAGGGCCTAACAATGAGCAGTTCTTC. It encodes CASSPAGGPNNEQFF.

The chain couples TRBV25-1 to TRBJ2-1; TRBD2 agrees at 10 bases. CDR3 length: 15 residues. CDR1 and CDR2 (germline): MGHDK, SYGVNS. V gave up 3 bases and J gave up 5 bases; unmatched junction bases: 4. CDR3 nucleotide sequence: TGTGCCAGCAGTGACAGCGGGGGGGGCCACAATGAGCAGTTCTTC. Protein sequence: CASSDSGGGHNEQFF.

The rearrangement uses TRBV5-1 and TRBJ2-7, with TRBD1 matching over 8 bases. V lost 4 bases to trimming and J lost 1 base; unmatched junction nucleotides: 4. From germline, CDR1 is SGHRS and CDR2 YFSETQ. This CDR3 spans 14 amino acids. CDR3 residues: CASSGTGVSYEQYF. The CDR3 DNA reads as TGCGCCAGCAGCGGGACAGGAGTTTCCTACGAGCAGTACTTC.

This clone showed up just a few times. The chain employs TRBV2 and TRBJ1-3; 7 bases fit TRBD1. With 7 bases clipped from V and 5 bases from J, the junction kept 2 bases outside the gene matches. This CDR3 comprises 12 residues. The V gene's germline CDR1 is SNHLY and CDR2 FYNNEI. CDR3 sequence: CASNRGRNTIYF. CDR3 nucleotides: TGTGCCAGCAACAGGGGTAGAAACACCATATATTTT.

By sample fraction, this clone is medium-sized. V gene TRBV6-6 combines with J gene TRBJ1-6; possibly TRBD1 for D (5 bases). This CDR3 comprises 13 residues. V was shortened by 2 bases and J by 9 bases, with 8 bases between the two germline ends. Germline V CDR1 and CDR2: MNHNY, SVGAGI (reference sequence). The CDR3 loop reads CASSYQGTSPLHF. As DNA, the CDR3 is TGTGCCAGCAGTTACCAGGGTACTTCACCCCTCCACTTT.

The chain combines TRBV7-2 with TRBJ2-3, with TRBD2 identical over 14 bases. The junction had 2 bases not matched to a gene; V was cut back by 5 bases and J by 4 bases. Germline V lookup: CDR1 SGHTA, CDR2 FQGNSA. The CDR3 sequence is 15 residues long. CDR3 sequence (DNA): TGTGCCAGCAGCAAGACTAGCGGGGGGGCAGATACGCAGTATTTT. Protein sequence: CASSKTSGGADTQYF.

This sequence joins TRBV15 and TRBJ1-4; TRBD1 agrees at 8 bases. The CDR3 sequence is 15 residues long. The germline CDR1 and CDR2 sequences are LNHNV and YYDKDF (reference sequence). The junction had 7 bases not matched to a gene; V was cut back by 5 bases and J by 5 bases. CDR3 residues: CATSARQGRNEKLFF. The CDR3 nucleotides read TGTGCCACCAGCGCCCGACAGGGGCGAAATGAAAAACTGTTTTTT.

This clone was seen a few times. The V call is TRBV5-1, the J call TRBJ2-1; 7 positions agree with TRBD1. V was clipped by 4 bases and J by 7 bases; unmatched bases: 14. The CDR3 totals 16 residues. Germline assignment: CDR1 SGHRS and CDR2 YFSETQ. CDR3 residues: CASSKGGTADRNEQFF. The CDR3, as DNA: TGCGCCAGCAGCAAAGGGGGAACGGCGGACAGGAATGAGCAGTTCTTC.

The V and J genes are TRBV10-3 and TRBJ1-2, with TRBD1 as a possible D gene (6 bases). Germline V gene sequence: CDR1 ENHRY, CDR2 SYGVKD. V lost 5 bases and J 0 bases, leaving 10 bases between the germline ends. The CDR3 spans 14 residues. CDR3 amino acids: CAISYGTSNYGYTF. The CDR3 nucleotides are TGTGCCATCAGTTATGGGACATCTAACTATGGCTACACCTTC.

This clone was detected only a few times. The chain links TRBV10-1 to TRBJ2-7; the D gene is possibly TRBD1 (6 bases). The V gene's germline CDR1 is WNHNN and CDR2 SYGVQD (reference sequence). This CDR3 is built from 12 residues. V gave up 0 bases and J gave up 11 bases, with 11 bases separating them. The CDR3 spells CASSESQGRKYF. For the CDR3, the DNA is TGCGCCAGCAGTGAGTCACAGGGACGAAAGTACTTC.

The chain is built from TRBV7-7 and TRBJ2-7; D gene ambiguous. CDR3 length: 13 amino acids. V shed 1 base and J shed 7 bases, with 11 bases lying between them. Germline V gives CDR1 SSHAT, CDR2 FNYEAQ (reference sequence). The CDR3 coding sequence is TGTGCCAGCAGCTTAGATGGGCTAAGGGAGCAGTACTTC. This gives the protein CASSLDGLREQYF.

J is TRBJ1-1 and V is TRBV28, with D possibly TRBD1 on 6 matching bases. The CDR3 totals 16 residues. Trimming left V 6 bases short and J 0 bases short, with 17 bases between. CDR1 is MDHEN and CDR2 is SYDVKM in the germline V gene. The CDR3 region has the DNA TGTGCCAGCAGACCCCAGACAGGAACCATGAACACTGAAGCTTTCTTT. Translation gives CASRPQTGTMNTEAFF.

CDR3 in DNA: TGTGCCGGCCCCGGGACAGGGGCGAACTATGGCTACACCTTC. Amino acids: CAGPGTGANYGYTF. The J gene is TRBJ1-2, the V gene TRBV30, with TRBD1 matching 10 bases. Germline CDR1 reads GTSNPN; CDR2 reads SVGIG (reference sequence). V shed 8 bases, J shed 2 bases, and the junction held 8 bases outside the gene matches. This CDR3 spans 14 amino acids.

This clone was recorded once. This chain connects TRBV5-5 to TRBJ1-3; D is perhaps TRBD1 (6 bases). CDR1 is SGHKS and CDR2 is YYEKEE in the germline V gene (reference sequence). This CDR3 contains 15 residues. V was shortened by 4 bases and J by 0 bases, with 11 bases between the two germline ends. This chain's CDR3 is CASSEDSFSGNTIYF. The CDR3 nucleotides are TGTGCCAGCAGCGAGGACAGCTTCTCTGGAAACACCATATATTTT.